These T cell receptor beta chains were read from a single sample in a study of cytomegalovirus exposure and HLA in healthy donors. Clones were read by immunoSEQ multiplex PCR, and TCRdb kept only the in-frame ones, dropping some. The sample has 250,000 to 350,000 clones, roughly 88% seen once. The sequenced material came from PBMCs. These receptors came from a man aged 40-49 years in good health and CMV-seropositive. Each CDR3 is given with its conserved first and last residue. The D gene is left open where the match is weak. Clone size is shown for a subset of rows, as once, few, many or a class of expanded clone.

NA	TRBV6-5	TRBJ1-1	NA	CASSFRQDTEAFF	TGTGCCAGCAGCTTCCGACAGGACACTGAAGCTTTCTTT
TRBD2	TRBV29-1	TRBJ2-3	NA	CSVSSGGTSTDTQYF	TGCAGCGTGTCTAGCGGTGGGACTAGCACAGATACGCAGTATTTT
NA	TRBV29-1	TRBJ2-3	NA	CSVEGPFTGSTDTQYF	TGCAGCGTTGAAGGCCCCTTTACAGGGAGCACAGATACGCAGTATTTT
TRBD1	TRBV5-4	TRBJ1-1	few	CASSFNRGFTEAFF	TGTGCCAGCAGCTTCAACAGGGGGTTCACTGAAGCTTTCTTT
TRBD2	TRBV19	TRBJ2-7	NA	CASSPRRSGSGDEQYF	TGTGCCAGTAGTCCTCGACGGAGCGGGAGCGGCGACGAGCAGTACTTC
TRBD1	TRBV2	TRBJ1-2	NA	CASNPQGAGGSYGYTF	TGTGCCAGCAACCCCCAGGGGGCAGGGGGCTCCTATGGCTACACCTTC
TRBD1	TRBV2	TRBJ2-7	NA	CASNQGASGFEQYF	TGTGCCAGCAATCAGGGGGCTAGTGGGTTCGAGCAGTACTTC
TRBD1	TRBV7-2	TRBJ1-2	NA	CASSLAKDRGGGYTF	TGTGCCAGCAGCTTAGCAAAAGACAGGGGAGGTGGCTACACCTTC
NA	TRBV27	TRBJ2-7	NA	CASSLSHRVPTYEQYF	TGTGCCAGCAGTTTATCGCACCGGGTCCCTACCTACGAGCAGTACTTC
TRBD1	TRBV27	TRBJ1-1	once	CASRQQGLMNTEAFF	TGTGCCAGCAGACAACAGGGGCTTATGAACACTGAAGCTTTCTTT
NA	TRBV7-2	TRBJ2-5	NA	CASSSQGIETQYF	TGTGCCAGCAGCTCCCAGGGAATCGAGACCCAGTACTTC
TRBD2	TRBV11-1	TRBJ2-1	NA	CASAQSGIGYNEQFF	TGTGCCAGCGCCCAAAGCGGGATTGGCTACAATGAGCAGTTCTTC
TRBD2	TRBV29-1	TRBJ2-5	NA	CSVVDSGGQETQYF	TGCAGCGTTGTGGACTCGGGGGGCCAAGAGACCCAGTACTTC
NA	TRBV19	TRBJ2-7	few	CASSSTSLAEQYF	TGTGCCAGTAGCTCGACTAGTCTTGCCGAGCAGTACTTC
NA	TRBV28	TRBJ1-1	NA	CASSLFRVRAFF	TGTGCCAGCAGTTTATTTCGGGTTAGGGCTTTCTTT
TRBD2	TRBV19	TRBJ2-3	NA	CASSSSGSSNTDTQYF	TGTGCCAGTAGCTCTAGCGGTAGTTCTAACACAGATACGCAGTATTTT
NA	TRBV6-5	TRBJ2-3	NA	CASSQPEGTQYF	TGTGCCAGCAGTCAGCCGGAGGGGACGCAGTATTTT
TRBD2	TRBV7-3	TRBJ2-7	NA	CASSSRTSGSFEQYF	TGTGCCAGCAGCTCCCGGACTAGCGGGAGCTTCGAGCAGTACTTC
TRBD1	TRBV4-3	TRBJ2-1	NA	CASSVGQIYNEQFF	TGCGCCAGCAGCGTGGGACAGATCTACAATGAGCAGTTCTTC
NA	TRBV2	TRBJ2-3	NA	CASSETKDTQYF	TGTGCCAGCAGTGAGACAAAAGATACGCAGTATTTT
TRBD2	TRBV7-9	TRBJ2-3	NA	CASLAGSTDTQYF	TGTGCCAGCCTAGCGGGAAGCACAGATACGCAGTATTTT
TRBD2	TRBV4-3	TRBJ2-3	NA	CASSQVALAGGDTQYF	TGCGCCAGCAGCCAAGTTGCCCTAGCGGGAGGGGATACGCAGTATTTT
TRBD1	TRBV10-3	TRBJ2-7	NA	CAISRNRQGTEQYF	TGTGCCATCAGCCGGAACCGACAGGGAACCGAGCAGTACTTC
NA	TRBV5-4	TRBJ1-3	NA	CASSQIGDSGNTIYF	TGTGCCAGCAGCCAAATCGGGGACTCTGGAAACACCATATATTTT
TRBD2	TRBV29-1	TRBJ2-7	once	CSVEGTGGAYEQYF	TGCAGCGTTGAAGGGACGGGAGGGGCCTACGAGCAGTACTTC
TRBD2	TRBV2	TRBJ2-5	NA	CASGTSGVGEGGTQYF	TGTGCCAGCGGGACTAGCGGGGTGGGGGAAGGTGGGACCCAGTACTTC
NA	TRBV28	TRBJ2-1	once	CASSFGGSSYNEQFF	TGTGCCAGCAGTTTTGGGGGCAGCTCCTACAATGAGCAGTTCTTC
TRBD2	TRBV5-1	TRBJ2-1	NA	CASSLILAGDNEQFF	TGCGCCAGCAGCTTAATACTAGCGGGGGACAATGAGCAGTTCTTC
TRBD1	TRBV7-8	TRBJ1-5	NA	CASSNRQGYSNQPQHF	TGTGCCAGCAGCAATAGACAGGGGTATAGCAATCAGCCCCAGCATTTT
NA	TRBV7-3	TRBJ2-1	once	CASSLSPNYNEQFF	TGTGCCAGCAGCTTAAGTCCCAACTACAATGAGCAGTTCTTC
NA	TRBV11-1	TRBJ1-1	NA	CASSLISSGTEAFF	TGTGCCAGCAGCTTAATCTCGTCGGGCACTGAAGCTTTCTTT
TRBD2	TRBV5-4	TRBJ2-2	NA	CASSLLTSGYITGELFF	TGTGCCAGCAGCTTGTTGACTAGCGGGTACATCACCGGGGAGCTGTTTTTT
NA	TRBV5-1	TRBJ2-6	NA	CASSSGEAGANVLTF	TGCGCCAGCAGCTCGGGGGAGGCTGGGGCCAACGTCCTGACTTTC
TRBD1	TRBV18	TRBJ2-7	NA	CASSPVGTGVYEQYF	TGTGCCAGCTCACCAGTTGGGACAGGGGTCTACGAGCAGTACTTC
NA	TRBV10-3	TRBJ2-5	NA	CAIRTPGGETQYF	TGTGCCATCCGGACACCCGGGGGAGAGACCCAGTACTTC
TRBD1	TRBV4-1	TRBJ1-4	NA	CASSQEPAGGRGNEKLFF	TGCGCCAGCAGCCAAGAACCCGCAGGGGGTAGAGGTAATGAAAAACTGTTTTTT
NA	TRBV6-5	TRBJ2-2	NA	CASSPNTGELFF	TGTGCCAGCAGCCCAAACACCGGGGAGCTGTTTTTT
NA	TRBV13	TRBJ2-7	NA	CASSGSGFSTFPYEQYF	TGTGCCAGCAGCGGAAGCGGGTTTAGTACCTTCCCCTACGAGCAGTACTTC
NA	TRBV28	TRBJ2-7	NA	CASSLGRSSSYEQYF	TGTGCCAGCAGTTTAGGTCGGAGTAGCTCCTACGAGCAGTACTTC
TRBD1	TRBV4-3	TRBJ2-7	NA	CASSQRWTGYNEQYF	TGCGCCAGCAGCCAAAGGTGGACAGGGTATAACGAGCAGTACTTC
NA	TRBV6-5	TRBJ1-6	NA	CASSLRGDYNSPLHF	TGTGCCAGCAGTCTCCGGGGTGACTATAATTCACCCCTCCACTTT
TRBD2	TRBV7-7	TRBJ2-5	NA	CASSFRAGGETQYF	TGTGCTAGCAGCTTTCGGGCGGGAGGGGAGACCCAGTACTTC
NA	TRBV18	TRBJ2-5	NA	CASSPKETQYF	TGTGCCAGCTCACCCAAAGAGACCCAGTACTTC
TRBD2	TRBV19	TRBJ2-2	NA	CASSPRGGIDTGELFF	TGTGCCAGTAGCCCTAGGGGAGGGATAGACACCGGGGAGCTGTTTTTT
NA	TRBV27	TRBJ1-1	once	CASREGNTEAFF	TGTGCCAGCAGGGAGGGAAACACTGAAGCTTTCTTT
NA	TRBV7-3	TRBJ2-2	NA	CASSLTGSITGELFF	TGTGCCAGCAGCTTAACCGGGAGCATCACCGGGGAGCTGTTTTTT
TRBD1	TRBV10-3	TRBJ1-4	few	CAISEGQPNEKLFF	TGTGCCATCAGCGAGGGACAGCCAAATGAAAAACTGTTTTTT
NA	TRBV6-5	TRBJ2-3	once	CASSRPGPPGDTQYF	TGTGCCAGCAGCCGTCCCGGCCCTCCCGGGGATACGCAGTATTTT
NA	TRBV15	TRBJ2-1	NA	CATSREGLRTANEQFF	TGTGCCACCAGCAGAGAGGGACTCCGAACGGCCAATGAGCAGTTCTTC
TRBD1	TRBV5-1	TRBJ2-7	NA	CASSILTGGYEQYF	TGCGCCAGCAGCATACTGACAGGGGGGTACGAGCAGTACTTC
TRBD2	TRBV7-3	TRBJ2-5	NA	CASSLRAGGGETQYF	TGTGCCAGCAGCTTACGGGCCGGGGGAGGGGAGACCCAGTACTTC
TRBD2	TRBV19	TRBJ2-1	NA	CASRDGLAGRYNEQFF	TGTGCCAGTAGGGACGGACTAGCGGGCCGCTACAATGAGCAGTTCTTC
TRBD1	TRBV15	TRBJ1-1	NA	CATSRPGEGALNTEAFF	TGTGCCACCAGCAGGCCGGGAGAGGGGGCCCTGAACACTGAAGCTTTCTTT
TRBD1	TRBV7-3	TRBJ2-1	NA	CASSKTDRANEQFF	TGTGCCAGCAGCAAAACGGACAGGGCGAATGAGCAGTTCTTC
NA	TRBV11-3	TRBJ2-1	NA	CASSSHTNEQFF	TGTGCCAGCAGCTCCCACACAAATGAGCAGTTCTTC